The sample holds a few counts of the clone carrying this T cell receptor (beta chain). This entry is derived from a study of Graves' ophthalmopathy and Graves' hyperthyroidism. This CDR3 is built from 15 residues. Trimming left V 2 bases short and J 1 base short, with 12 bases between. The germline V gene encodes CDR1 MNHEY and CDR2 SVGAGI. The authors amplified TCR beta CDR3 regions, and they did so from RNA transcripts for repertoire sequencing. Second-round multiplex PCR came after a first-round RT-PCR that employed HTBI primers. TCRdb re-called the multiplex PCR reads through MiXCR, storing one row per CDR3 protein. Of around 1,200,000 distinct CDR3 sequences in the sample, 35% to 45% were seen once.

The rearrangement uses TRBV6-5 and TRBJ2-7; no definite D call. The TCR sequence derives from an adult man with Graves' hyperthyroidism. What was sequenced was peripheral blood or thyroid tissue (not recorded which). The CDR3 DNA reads TGTGCCAGCAGTTACGTGGCGGTCAGATCCTACGAGCAGTACTTC. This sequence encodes CASSYVAVRSYEQYF.